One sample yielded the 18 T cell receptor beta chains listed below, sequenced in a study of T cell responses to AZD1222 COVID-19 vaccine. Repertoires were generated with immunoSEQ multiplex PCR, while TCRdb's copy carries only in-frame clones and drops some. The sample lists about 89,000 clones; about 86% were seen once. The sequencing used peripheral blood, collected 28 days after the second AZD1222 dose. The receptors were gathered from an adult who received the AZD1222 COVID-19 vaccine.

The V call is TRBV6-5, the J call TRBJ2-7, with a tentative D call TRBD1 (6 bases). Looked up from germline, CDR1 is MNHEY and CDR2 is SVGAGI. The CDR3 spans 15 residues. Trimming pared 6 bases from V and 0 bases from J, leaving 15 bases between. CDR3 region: CASRAIQGHSYEQYF. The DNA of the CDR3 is TGTGCCAGCAGAGCAATACAGGGCCACTCCTACGAGCAGTACTTC.

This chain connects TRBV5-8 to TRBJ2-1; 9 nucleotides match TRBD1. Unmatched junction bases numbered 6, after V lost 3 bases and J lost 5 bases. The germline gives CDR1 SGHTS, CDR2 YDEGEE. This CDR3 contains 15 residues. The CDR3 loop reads CASSSTGGAHNEQFF. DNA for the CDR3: TGTGCCAGCAGCTCAACAGGGGGCGCGCACAATGAGCAGTTCTTC.

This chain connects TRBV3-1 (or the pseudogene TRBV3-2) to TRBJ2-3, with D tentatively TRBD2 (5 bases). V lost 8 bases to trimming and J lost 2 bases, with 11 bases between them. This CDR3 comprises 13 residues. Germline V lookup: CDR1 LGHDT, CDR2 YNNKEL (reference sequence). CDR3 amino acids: CASGPGNTDTQYF. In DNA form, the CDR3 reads TGTGCCAGCGGACCGGGAAACACAGATACGCAGTATTTT.

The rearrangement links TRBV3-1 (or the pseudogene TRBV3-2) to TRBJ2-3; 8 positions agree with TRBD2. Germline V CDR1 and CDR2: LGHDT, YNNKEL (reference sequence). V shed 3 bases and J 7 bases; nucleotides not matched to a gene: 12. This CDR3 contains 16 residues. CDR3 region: CASSQSGGGPRNTQYF. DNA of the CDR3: TGTGCCAGCAGCCAGTCCGGGGGGGGGCCGCGTAATACGCAGTATTTT.

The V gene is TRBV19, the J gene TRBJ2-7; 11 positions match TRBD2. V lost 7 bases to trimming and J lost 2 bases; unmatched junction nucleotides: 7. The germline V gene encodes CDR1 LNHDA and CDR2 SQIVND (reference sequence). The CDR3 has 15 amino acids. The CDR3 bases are TGTGCCAGTACCCGGGGGACTAGCGGTGCCTACGAGCAGTACTTC. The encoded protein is CASTRGTSGAYEQYF.

The CDR3 sequence is CATSRDRRGPLYGYTF. The DNA for the CDR3 is TGTGCCACCAGCAGAGATCGCAGGGGGCCCCTCTATGGCTACACCTTC. The V call is TRBV15, the J call TRBJ1-2; 8 bases agree with TRBD1. Looked up from germline, CDR1 is LNHNV and CDR2 is YYDKDF (reference sequence). After removal of 0 bases from V and 4 bases from J, the junction contained 7 bases not matched to a gene. The CDR3 consists of 16 residues.

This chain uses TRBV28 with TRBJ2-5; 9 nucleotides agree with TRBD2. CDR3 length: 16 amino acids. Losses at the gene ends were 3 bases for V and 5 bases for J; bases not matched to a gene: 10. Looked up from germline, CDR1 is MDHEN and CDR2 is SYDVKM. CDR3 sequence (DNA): TGTGCCAGCAGTTTCTCGGCTAGCGGGAAGCGGGAGACCCAGTACTTC. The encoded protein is CASSFSASGKRETQYF.

The CDR3 nucleotides are TGTGCCAGCAGCCGTGGGGGGGCGGAGAACGAGCAGTACTTC. Its protein product is CASSRGGAENEQYF. The V call is TRBV7-2, the J call TRBJ2-7; D may be TRBD2 (7 bases). Germline V CDR1 and CDR2: SGHTA, FQGNSA. This CDR3 is 14 amino acids long. With 5 bases removed from V and 5 bases from J, the gap between germline ends came to 16 bases.

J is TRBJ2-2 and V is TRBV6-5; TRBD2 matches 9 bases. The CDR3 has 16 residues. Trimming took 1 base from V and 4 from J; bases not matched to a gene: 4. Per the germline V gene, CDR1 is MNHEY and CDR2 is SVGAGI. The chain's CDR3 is CASSYYRAGGTGELFF. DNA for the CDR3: TGTGCCAGCAGTTACTACCGAGCGGGGGGCACCGGGGAGCTGTTTTTT.

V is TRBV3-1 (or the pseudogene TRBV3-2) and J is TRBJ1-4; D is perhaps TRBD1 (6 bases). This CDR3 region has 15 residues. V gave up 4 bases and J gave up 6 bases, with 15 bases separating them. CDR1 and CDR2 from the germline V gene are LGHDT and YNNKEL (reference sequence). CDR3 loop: CASSLWAGDDEKLFF. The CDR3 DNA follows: TGTGCCAGCAGCCTATGGGCAGGGGATGATGAAAAACTGTTTTTT.

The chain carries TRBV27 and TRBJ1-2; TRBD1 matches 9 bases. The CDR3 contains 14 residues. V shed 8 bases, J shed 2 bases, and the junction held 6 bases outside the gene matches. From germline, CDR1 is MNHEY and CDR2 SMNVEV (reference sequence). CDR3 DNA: TGTGCCAGCCAACCCGGGACAGGGAACTATGGCTACACCTTC. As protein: CASQPGTGNYGYTF.

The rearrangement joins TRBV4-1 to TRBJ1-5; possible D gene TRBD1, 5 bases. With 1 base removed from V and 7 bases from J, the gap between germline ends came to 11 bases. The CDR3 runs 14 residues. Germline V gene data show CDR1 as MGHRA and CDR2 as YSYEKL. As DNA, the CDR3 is TGCGCCAGCAGCCAAGTGCCGGGGCGGCAGCCCCAGCATTTT. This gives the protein CASSQVPGRQPQHF.

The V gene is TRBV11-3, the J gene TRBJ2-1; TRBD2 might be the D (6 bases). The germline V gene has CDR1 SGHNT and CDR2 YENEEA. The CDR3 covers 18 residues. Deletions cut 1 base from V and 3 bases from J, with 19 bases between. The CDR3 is CASSLVVGWGTLYNEQFF. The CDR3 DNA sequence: TGTGCCAGCAGCTTAGTTGTTGGTTGGGGGACTCTCTACAATGAGCAGTTCTTC.

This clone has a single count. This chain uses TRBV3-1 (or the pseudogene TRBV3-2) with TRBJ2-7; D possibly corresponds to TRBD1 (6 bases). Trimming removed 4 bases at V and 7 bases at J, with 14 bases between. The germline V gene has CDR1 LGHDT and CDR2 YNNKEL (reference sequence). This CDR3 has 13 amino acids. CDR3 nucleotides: TGTGCCAGCAGCCGATACAGGGTGGGGGAGCAGTACTTC. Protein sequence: CASSRYRVGEQYF.

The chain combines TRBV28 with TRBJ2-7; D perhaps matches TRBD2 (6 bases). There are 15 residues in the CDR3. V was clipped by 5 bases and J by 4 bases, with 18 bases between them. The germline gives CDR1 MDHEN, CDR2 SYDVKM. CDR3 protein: CASSLPGTQGYEQYF. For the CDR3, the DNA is TGTGCCAGCAGTCTTCCCGGGACTCAAGGATACGAGCAGTACTTC.

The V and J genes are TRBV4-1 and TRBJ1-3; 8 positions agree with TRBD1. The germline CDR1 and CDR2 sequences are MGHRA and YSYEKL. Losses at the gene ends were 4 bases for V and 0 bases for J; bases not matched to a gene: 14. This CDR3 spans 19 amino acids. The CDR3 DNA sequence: TGCGCCAGCAGCCGAACACTACGGACAGGGACTAACTCTGGAAACACCATATATTTT. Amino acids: CASSRTLRTGTNSGNTIYF.

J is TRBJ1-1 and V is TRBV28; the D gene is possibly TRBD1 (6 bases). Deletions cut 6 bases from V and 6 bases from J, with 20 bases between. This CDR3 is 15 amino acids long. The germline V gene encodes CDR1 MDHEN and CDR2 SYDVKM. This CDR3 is CASRIGGALYSEAFF. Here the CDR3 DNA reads TGTGCCAGCAGGATAGGGGGGGCGCTGTACTCTGAAGCTTTCTTT.

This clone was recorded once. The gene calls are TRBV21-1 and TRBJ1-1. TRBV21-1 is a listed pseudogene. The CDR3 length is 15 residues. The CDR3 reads CASRIGRGGGGEAFF. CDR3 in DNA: TGTGCCAGCAGAATAGGACGGGGGGGTGGAGGTGAAGCTTTCTTT.